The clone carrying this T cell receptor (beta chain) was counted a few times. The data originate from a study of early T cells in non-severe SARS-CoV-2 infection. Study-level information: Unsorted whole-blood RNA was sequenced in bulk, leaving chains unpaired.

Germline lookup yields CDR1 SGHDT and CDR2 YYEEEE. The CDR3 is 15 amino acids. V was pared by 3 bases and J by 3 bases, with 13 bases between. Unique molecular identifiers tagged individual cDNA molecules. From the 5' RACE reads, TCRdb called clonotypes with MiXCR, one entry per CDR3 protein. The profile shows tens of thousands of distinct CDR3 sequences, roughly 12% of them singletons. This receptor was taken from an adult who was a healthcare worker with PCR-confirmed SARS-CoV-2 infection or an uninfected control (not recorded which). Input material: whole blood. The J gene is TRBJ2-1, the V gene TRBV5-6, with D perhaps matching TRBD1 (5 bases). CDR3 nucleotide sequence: TGTGCCAGCAGCTGGGGCAGCTCGAACTACAATGAGCAGTTCTTC. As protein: CASSWGSSNYNEQFF.